The 18 T cell receptor beta chains below come from one sample, sequenced in a study of blood T cell repertoires in COVID-19 (dated by TCRdb to 2018 to 2020). Library preparation used the immunoSEQ multiplex PCR assay. The clones in this table, taken by TCRdb from immuneACCESS, are in-frame only. Not every clone is retained; where verified, under half of the shortfall comes from an unresolved V gene, and the cause of the rest is unknown. The sample table contains 150,000 to 200,000 clones; only one count was recorded for about 80% of them. 22% of the sample comes from the top ten. Sequenced: peripheral blood. The receptors derive from a woman older than 75 with acute or convalescent COVID-19.

The rearrangement links TRBV10-3 to TRBJ1-1; D not resolved. Germline CDR1 ENHRY, CDR2 SYGVKD. CDR3 length: 14 amino acids. Trimming stripped 10 bases from V and 2 bases from J, with 17 bases between. The CDR3 sequence is CATRSRGLNTEAFF. CDR3 nucleotides: TGTGCCACTCGATCTCGCGGATTAAACACTGAAGCTTTCTTT.

The genes are TRBV6-5 and TRBJ2-1; a weak D match, TRBD1 (6 bases). CDR1 and CDR2 from the germline V gene are MNHEY and SVGAGI. CDR3 length: 14 amino acids. The germline V and J ends were trimmed by 7 bases and 4 bases, with 14 bases remaining between them. CDR3 DNA: TGTGCCAGCACTTCAGGGGACCGTTACAATGAGCAGTTCTTC. Translation: CASTSGDRYNEQFF.

The table lists this clone with a few counts. The rearrangement uses TRBV28 and TRBJ2-3, with TRBD2 identical over 13 bases. Germline V gene lookup returns CDR1 MDHEN and CDR2 SYDVKM. The CDR3 spans 15 residues. The junction had 7 bases not matched to a gene; V was cut back by 3 bases and J by 10 bases. CDR3 amino acids: CASSFTGLAGIAQYF. The CDR3 bases are TGTGCCAGCAGTTTTACGGGACTAGCGGGAATCGCGCAGTATTTT. Looking up the rest from reference TRBV28 and TRBJ2-3 gives the full variable domain: DVKVTQSSRYLVKRTGEKVFLECVQDMDHENMFWYRQDPGLGLRLIYFSYDVKMKEKGDIPEGYSVSREKKERFSLILESASTNQTSMYLCASSFTGLAGIAQYFGPGTRLTVL.

The chain carries TRBV9 and TRBJ1-2, with 7 bases aligning to TRBD1. This CDR3 spans 13 amino acids. After removal of 0 bases from V and 8 bases from J, the junction contained 4 bases not matched to a gene. Germline CDR1 is SGDLS and CDR2 is YYNGEE. This chain's CDR3 is CASSVGDSRGYTF. The CDR3 DNA follows: TGTGCCAGCAGCGTAGGGGACAGTCGGGGCTACACCTTC.

The V gene is TRBV29-1, the J gene TRBJ1-5; 8 bases align to TRBD1. This CDR3 spans 17 amino acids. The V gene end was trimmed by 7 bases and the J gene end by 2 bases; junction bases not matched to a gene: 16. The germline V gene has CDR1 SQVTM and CDR2 ANQGSEA. CDR3 sequence reads: CSGDAGTGALGNQPQHF. CDR3 DNA: TGCAGCGGCGACGCCGGGACAGGCGCCCTCGGCAATCAGCCCCAGCATTTT. Together with reference TRBV29-1 and TRBJ1-5, the CDR3 gives the full variable domain: SAVISQKPSRDICQRGTSLTIQCQVDSQVTMMFWYRQQPGQSLTLIATANQGSEATYESGFVIDKFPISRPNLTFSTLTVSNMSPEDSSIYLCSGDAGTGALGNQPQHFGDGTRLSIL.

The rearrangement links TRBV18 to TRBJ2-1; TRBD1 matches 8 bases. Trimming cost V 2 bases and J 10 bases; bases outside gene matches: 7. Germline lookup yields CDR1 KGHSH and CDR2 LQKENI. This CDR3 spans 14 amino acids. CDR3 amino acids: CASSPGRGRNEQFF. The CDR3 DNA is TGTGCCAGCTCACCAGGCAGGGGGCGGAACGAGCAGTTCTTC. Full variable domain (remainder filled in from reference TRBV18 and TRBJ2-1): NAGVMQNPRHLVRRRGQEARLRCSPMKGHSHVYWYRQLPEEGLKFMVYLQKENIIDESGMPKERFSAEFPKEGPSILRIQQVVRGDSAAYFCASSPGRGRNEQFFGPGTRLTVL.

The rearrangement links TRBV18 to TRBJ2-3; TRBD2 matches at 9 bases. In germline, CDR1 is KGHSH, CDR2 LQKENI. Trimming at V came to 1 base and at J to 5 bases, leaving 7 bases not matched to a gene. The CDR3 consists of 16 residues. CDR3 amino acids: CASSPLAGGPGDTQYF. Written as DNA, the CDR3 is TGTGCCAGCTCACCACTGGCGGGAGGGCCTGGAGATACGCAGTATTTT. Filled out from reference TRBV18 and TRBJ2-3, the complete variable domain reads NAGVMQNPRHLVRRRGQEARLRCSPMKGHSHVYWYRQLPEEGLKFMVYLQKENIIDESGMPKERFSAEFPKEGPSILRIQQVVRGDSAAYFCASSPLAGGPGDTQYFGPGTRLTVL.

The genes are TRBV19 and TRBJ1-2; 8 bases fit TRBD1. The CDR3 length is 15 residues. Germline loops: CDR1 LNHDA, CDR2 SQIVND (reference sequence). With V trimmed by 3 bases and J by 3 bases, 6 bases remained unmatched. The CDR3 protein is CASSIPDRAYYGYTF. The CDR3 nucleotides read TGTGCCAGTAGTATCCCGGACAGGGCCTACTATGGCTACACCTTC.

The rearrangement joins TRBV5-1 to TRBJ2-5, with D tentatively TRBD2 (6 bases). Trimming shortened V by 3 bases and J by 1 base, and 13 bases separated the two germline ends. CDR3 size: 15 residues. From germline, CDR1 is SGHRS and CDR2 YFSETQ. In nucleotides, the CDR3 is TGCGCCAGCAGCTCGGGCGGGGCAGGCCAAGAGACCCAGTACTTC. Protein: CASSSGGAGQETQYF.

The chain carries TRBV5-1 and TRBJ1-2, with 9 bases fitting TRBD1. V gave up 1 base and J gave up 8 bases; unmatched junction bases: 3. Germline V lookup: CDR1 SGHRS, CDR2 YFSETQ. The CDR3 spans 13 residues. The CDR3 spells CASSLTGTGGYTF. The CDR3 DNA sequence: TGCGCCAGCAGCTTGACCGGGACAGGGGGCTACACCTTC.

V is TRBV7-6 and J is TRBJ2-1; 7 bases line up with TRBD2. The length of the CDR3 is 16 residues. CDR1 and CDR2 from the germline V gene are SGHVS and FNYEAQ. V shed 2 bases and J 3 bases; nucleotides not matched to a gene: 7. CDR3 sequence (DNA): TGTGCCAGCAGCTTATTTGATAGCGGGCTCTACAATGAGCAGTTCTTC. Amino acid sequence: CASSLFDSGLYNEQFF.

This clone was counted a few times. The rearrangement uses TRBV5-8 and TRBJ1-1; weak D call: TRBD1 (5 bases). Germline CDR1 and CDR2: SGHTS and YDEGEE. Trimming removed 3 bases from V and 5 bases from J, with 11 bases in between. The CDR3 length is 13 residues. The CDR3 sequence: CASSWGRATEAFF. The DNA for the CDR3 is TGTGCCAGCAGCTGGGGCAGGGCGACTGAAGCTTTCTTT.

The gene calls are TRBV5-5 and TRBJ2-4, with D maybe TRBD2 (7 bases). CDR3 length: 15 amino acids. Germline V lookup: CDR1 SGHKS, CDR2 YYEKEE (reference sequence). Between the trimmed V and J ends, which lost 2 bases and 7 bases, there was a span of 16 bases. The CDR3 sequence: CASSFVSGTWNIQYF. The CDR3 DNA reads TGTGCCAGCAGCTTCGTAAGCGGGACATGGAACATTCAGTACTTC.

This clone was seen just once. The V and J genes are TRBV5-1 and TRBJ2-3; 8 bases agree with TRBD2. There are 14 residues in the CDR3. J gave up 4 bases and V 7 bases, and 8 bases lay outside the gene matches. Germline V gives CDR1 SGHRS, CDR2 YFSETQ. The CDR3 protein is CASSGIAGPDTQYF. CDR3 DNA sequence: TGCGCCAGCTCGGGGATAGCGGGACCAGATACGCAGTATTTT.

This chain uses TRBV27 with TRBJ2-1; 7 bases fit TRBD2. CDR1 and CDR2 (germline): MNHEY, SMNVEV (reference sequence). There are 15 residues in the CDR3. Trimming cost V 6 bases and J 4 bases; bases outside gene matches: 9. The chain's CDR3 is CASSPGLGLYNEQFF. The CDR3 nucleotides read TGTGCCAGCAGCCCAGGACTAGGTTTATACAATGAGCAGTTCTTC.

The V call is TRBV5-1, the J call TRBJ1-2; tentatively, D is TRBD1 (5 bases). The V gene lost 1 base and the J gene lost 4 bases, with 8 bases spanning the gap. The CDR3 sequence is 13 residues long. Germline lookup yields CDR1 SGHRS and CDR2 YFSETQ. The CDR3 DNA is TGCGCCAGCAGCTTGTCAGGGCCCTATGGCTACACCTTC. It encodes CASSLSGPYGYTF. Together with reference TRBV5-1 and TRBJ1-2, the CDR3 gives the full variable domain: KAGVTQTPRYLIKTRGQQVTLSCSPISGHRSVSWYQQTPGQGLQFLFEYFSETQRNKGNFPGRFSGRQFSNSRSEMNVSTLELGDSALYLCASSLSGPYGYTFGSGTRLTVV.

This clone appeared once. V is TRBV11-3 and J is TRBJ2-7, with TRBD1 matching over 9 bases. V shed 5 bases, J shed 7 bases, and the junction held 9 bases outside the gene matches. CDR3 size: 14 residues. Germline V CDR1 and CDR2: SGHNT, YENEEA. This chain's CDR3 is CASSHGTGLREQYF. CDR3 in DNA: TGTGCCAGCAGCCACGGGACAGGGCTAAGGGAGCAGTACTTC.

This rearrangement joins TRBV7-9 to TRBJ2-1, with D tentatively TRBD2 (5 bases). Trimming removed 0 bases from V and 9 bases from J, with 12 bases in between. Germline V gene data show CDR1 as SEHNR and CDR2 as FQNEAQ (reference sequence). CDR3 length: 14 residues. Here the CDR3 reads CASSLARADGEQFF. The CDR3 DNA reads TGTGCCAGCAGCTTAGCGAGAGCGGACGGTGAGCAGTTCTTC. The whole variable domain, remainder taken from reference TRBV7-9 and TRBJ2-1, is DTGVSQNPRHKITKRGQNVTFRCDPISEHNRLYWYRQTLGQGPEFLTYFQNEAQLEKSRLLSDRFSAERPKGSFSTLEIQRTEQGDSAMYLCASSLARADGEQFFGPGTRLTVL.